This TCR beta chain was observed in a study of regulatory T cells in long-lasting Graves disease. Time point in this sample: persistent/refractory GD, antithyroid drugs over 5 years with positive TRAb. After RNA was extracted from PBMCs, the TCR library was made from it. This clonotype was seen many times. Library construction for TCR beta used iRepertoire HTBI primers and Arm-PCR of CDR3 regions. In TCRdb, the multiplex PCR reads were re-called with MiXCR into one record per CDR3 protein. The table shows some 430,000 distinct CDR3 sequences, with roughly a fifth occurring only once. J gave up 6 bases and V 5 bases, and 9 bases lay outside the gene matches. CDR1 is MDHEN and CDR2 is SYDVKM in the germline V gene. CDR3 length: 14 amino acids.

This sequence originates from a female donor with Graves disease. The specimen comprised peripheral blood mononuclear cells (PBMCs), sampled when the disease was refractory, from a patient treated with antithyroid drugs. The chain couples TRBV28 to TRBJ2-7, with TRBD1 identical over 8 bases. The CDR3 loop is CASSLQGVTSEQYF. For the CDR3, the DNA is TGTGCCAGCAGTCTACAGGGGGTAACGTCCGAGCAGTACTTC.